A selection of T cell receptor beta chains follows, all from one sample in a study of blood T cell repertoires in COVID-19. Produced via immunoSEQ multiplex PCR; TCRdb's table is partial and in-frame only. The sample consists of around 310,000 clones, over 70% of them appearing once. Material: PBMCs or T cells enriched from blood (not recorded which). These receptors all come from a man aged 25 to 40 who had recovered from COVID-19. CDR3s include the opening cysteine and the closing phenylalanine or tryptophan. A D gene is named only where the DNA matches it firmly. The size of a clone is reported for some rows only, either as once, few or many, or as a class for expanded clones.

V gene	D gene	clone size	J gene	CDR3 DNA	CDR3 protein
TRBV27	NA	NA	TRBJ2-3	TGTGCCAGCAGTTCCCCGGGACAACAGCAGTATTTT	CASSSPGQQQYF
TRBV5-1	TRBD1	NA	TRBJ1-4	TGCGCCAGCAGCTTGGGAACAGGGGTAGGGGATGAAAAACTGTTTTTT	CASSLGTGVGDEKLFF
TRBV6-5	NA	NA	TRBJ2-7	TGTGCCAGCAGTTACTCGATTTGGGGGGACTCCTACGAGCAGTACTTC	CASSYSIWGDSYEQYF
TRBV28	NA	NA	TRBJ1-6	TGTGCCAGCAGTTGGGCAGGGCTTGGATCACCCCTCCACTTT	CASSWAGLGSPLHF
TRBV19	TRBD2	NA	TRBJ2-7	TGTGCCAGTAGTTCCCCCCGTGGGCGGGGGGCCGCCTACGAGCAGTACTTC	CASSSPRGRGAAYEQYF
TRBV19	TRBD1	NA	TRBJ2-1	TGTGCCAGTAGGACCCGGAGGACAGGTAACAGTGAGCAGTTCTTC	CASRTRRTGNSEQFF
TRBV5-1	NA	NA	TRBJ1-2	TGCGCCAGCAGCTTGGACGGACAACCTAACTATGGCTACACCTTC	CASSLDGQPNYGYTF
TRBV30	NA	NA	TRBJ1-4	TGTGCCTGGAGTGTCGGGGGACTTGGGGAAAAACTGTTTTTT	CAWSVGGLGEKLFF
TRBV4-1	NA	NA	TRBJ1-1	TGCGCCAGCAGCCCTACGGGACAAAAGAACACTGAAGCTTTCTTT	CASSPTGQKNTEAFF
TRBV10-2	TRBD2	few	TRBJ2-1	TGCGCCAGCAGGATAATAGCGGGGGGTAATGAGCAGTTCTTC	CASRIIAGGNEQFF
TRBV10-1	NA	NA	TRBJ2-7	TGCGCCAGCAGTGAGTTGGCGGTACCGCCCTACGAGCAGTACTTC	CASSELAVPPYEQYF
TRBV7-2	TRBD1	NA	TRBJ2-7	TGTGCCAGCAGCTTAGTACAGGGGGCCGGCGAGCAGTACTTC	CASSLVQGAGEQYF
TRBV10-3	NA	NA	TRBJ2-2	TGTGCCATCAGTGGGCAGGGCGGCGGGGAGCTGTTTTTT	CAISGQGGGELFF
TRBV10-1	TRBD1	NA	TRBJ1-1	TGCGCCAGCAGTGAGTCGGGACAGAAGAACACTGAAGCTTTCTTT	CASSESGQKNTEAFF
TRBV24-1	TRBD1	NA	TRBJ2-7	TGTGCCACCAGTGATCCCCGGGACAGATCCTACGAGCAGTACTTC	CATSDPRDRSYEQYF
TRBV5-1	NA	NA	TRBJ2-1	TGCGCCAGCAACCCTACCCAGGGCCAGAGTGATGAGCAGTTCTTC	CASNPTQGQSDEQFF
TRBV2	TRBD1	few	TRBJ2-5	TGTGCCTATCAGGGGGCAGGAGAGACCCAGTACTTC	CAYQGAGETQYF
TRBV5-5	NA	NA	TRBJ1-1	TGTGCCAGCAGCTTGGGGATCAGGGGAAACACTGAAGCTTTCTTT	CASSLGIRGNTEAFF
TRBV28	TRBD1	NA	TRBJ2-7	TGTGCCAGCAGTTCAGGGGGCGCGCTGTTCTACGAGCAGTACTTC	CASSSGGALFYEQYF
TRBV18	TRBD2	NA	TRBJ2-7	TGTGCCAGCTCCCCAGCGGGGGGGCCAGCTGACGAGCAGTACTTC	CASSPAGGPADEQYF
TRBV5-1	NA	NA	TRBJ2-5	TGCGCCAGCAGCGGATACGGGTTGATAGAGACCCAGTACTTC	CASSGYGLIETQYF
TRBV9	NA	NA	TRBJ2-1	TGTGCCAGCAGCGTAGGAGGGTCATACAATGAGCAGTTCTTC	CASSVGGSYNEQFF
TRBV9	TRBD1	few	TRBJ1-6	TGTGCCAGCAGCGTAGCTTTGGCAGGGGGGTCACCCCTCCACTTT	CASSVALAGGSPLHF
TRBV13	TRBD1	NA	TRBJ2-5	TGTGCCAGCAGCCCGCGACAGGGTGATCGAGAGACCCAGTACTTC	CASSPRQGDRETQYF
TRBV18	NA	NA	TRBJ1-1	TGTGCCAGCTCACCTAACATAGACACGGGAATCACTGAAGCTTTCTTT	CASSPNIDTGITEAFF
TRBV30	TRBD2	NA	TRBJ2-1	TGTGCCTGGACTAGCGGGGGGCTGAATGAGCAGTTCTTC	CAWTSGGLNEQFF
TRBV5-1	NA	NA	TRBJ2-1	TGCGCCAGCAGCTCACAGGGTGGGCGGCTCTACAATGAGCAGTTCTTC	CASSSQGGRLYNEQFF
TRBV2	TRBD1	NA	TRBJ2-7	TGTGCCAGCAGTGAATTTTTAATTGGGACAGGGAACTACGAGCAGTACTTC	CASSEFLIGTGNYEQYF
TRBV7-9	NA	NA	TRBJ1-5	TGTGCCAGCAGCGTCGGGGGTGATGGTCAGCCCCAGCATTTT	CASSVGGDGQPQHF
TRBV23-1	TRBD1	once	TRBJ1-4	TGCGCCAGCAGTCAATCCCAACAGGGGGATCAGGAAAAACTGTTTTTT	CASSQSQQGDQEKLFF
TRBV27	TRBD1	NA	TRBJ2-5	TGTGCCAGCAGTCTGACAGGGATCCAAGAGACCCAGTACTTC	CASSLTGIQETQYF
TRBV7-9	TRBD2	NA	TRBJ2-3	TGTGCCAGCAGCTTAGGCTCCGGGGGGAGCGCAGATACGCAGTATTTT	CASSLGSGGSADTQYF
TRBV28	NA	NA	TRBJ1-2	TGTGCCAGCGGATTTGGACATAATGGCTACACCTTC	CASGFGHNGYTF
TRBV6-5	NA	NA	TRBJ2-2	TGTGCCAGCAGTTACCAGCAGGGAATTACCGGGGAGCTGTTTTTT	CASSYQQGITGELFF
TRBV24-1	NA	NA	TRBJ1-6	TGTGCCACCAGTGATTGGACAGCAAATTCACCCCTCCACTTT	CATSDWTANSPLHF
TRBV7-9	NA	few	TRBJ2-7	TGTGCCAGCAGCCCCCTACTCCAGGCAACCTACGAGCAGTACTTC	CASSPLLQATYEQYF
TRBV18	NA	NA	TRBJ2-2	TGTGCCAGCTCACCACCGGGGGGGCTCCCGAACACCGGGGAGCTGTTTTTT	CASSPPGGLPNTGELFF
TRBV29-1	NA	NA	TRBJ2-2	TGCAGCGTTGAGCAGGGAGGAAGCACCGGGGAGCTGTTTTTT	CSVEQGGSTGELFF
TRBV19	NA	NA	TRBJ2-6	TGTGCCAGTAGTTGGCAGCCGGGTGGGGCCAACGTCCTGACTTTC	CASSWQPGGANVLTF
TRBV5-1	NA	NA	TRBJ2-7	TGCGCCAGCAGCTCATGGACAGATTCCTACGAGCAGTACTTC	CASSSWTDSYEQYF
TRBV9	TRBD2	NA	TRBJ2-3	TGTGCCAGCAGCGTAGGGGGACTAGCTTCTTCAGATACGCAGTATTTT	CASSVGGLASSDTQYF
TRBV9	NA	NA	TRBJ2-7	TGTGCCAGCAGCGTAGTCCCCTCCTCCTACGAGCAGTACTTC	CASSVVPSSYEQYF
TRBV18	TRBD1	once	TRBJ2-6	TGTGCCAGCTCACCACCCTGGGGAGTGTGGGACAGGTCCAGCTCTGGGGCCAACGTCCTGACTTTC	CASSPPWGVWDRSSSGANVLTF
TRBV7-8	TRBD2	NA	TRBJ2-1	TGTGCCAGCAGCTCGTCTAGCGGGGGGGCCCTTGAGCAGTTCTTC	CASSSSSGGALEQFF
TRBV25-1	NA	NA	TRBJ2-7	TGTGCCAGCGGCGCGGAGAGCGAGCAGTACTTC	CASGAESEQYF
TRBV3-1/TRBV3-2	TRBD2	NA	TRBJ2-5	TGTGCCAGCAGCCAAGATGCGGCGGGGGGCCAAGAGACCCAGTACTTC	CASSQDAAGGQETQYF
TRBV18	NA	NA	TRBJ1-5	TGTGCCAGCTCATATAGCAATCAGCCCCAGCATTTT	CASSYSNQPQHF
TRBV12-3/TRBV12-4	NA	NA	TRBJ1-1	TGTGCCAGCAGCTCTCTTGCGGCGTCTGAAGCTTTCTTT	CASSSLAASEAFF
TRBV18	NA	NA	TRBJ1-1	TGTGCCAGCTCACCACTAATGAACACTGAAGCTTTCTTT	CASSPLMNTEAFF
TRBV10-2	NA	NA	TRBJ1-5	TGCGCCAGCAGTGAGTGGGGGGGAGAACAGCCCCAGCATTTT	CASSEWGGEQPQHF
TRBV6-5	NA	NA	TRBJ1-1	TGTGCCAGCAGGGAGGACAGCCGCATGAACACTGAAGCTTTCTTT	CASREDSRMNTEAFF
TRBV28	NA	NA	TRBJ2-1	TGTGCCAGCAGTGAACTACAGGGATCCTACAATGAGCAGTTCTTC	CASSELQGSYNEQFF
TRBV28	NA	once	TRBJ1-6	TGTGCCAGCAGTCCCGGGAGGGAAGTAGCCCTCCACTTT	CASSPGREVALHF
TRBV2	NA	NA	TRBJ1-2	TGTGCCAGCAGTTTAACAGACTATGGCTACACCTTC	CASSLTDYGYTF
TRBV2	NA	NA	TRBJ1-1	TGTGCCAGCAGTAGAGAGGCAGGGGCGAACACTGAAGCTTTCTTT	CASSREAGANTEAFF
TRBV7-9	NA	NA	TRBJ2-7	TGTGCCAGCAGCTCAGAAACCCAGGGGTACGAGCAGTACTTC	CASSSETQGYEQYF
TRBV10-3	TRBD1	NA	TRBJ1-2	TGTGCCATCAACGCCCCAGGACAGGGTGTCGAGAACTATGGCTACACCTTC	CAINAPGQGVENYGYTF
TRBV7-3	NA	NA	TRBJ1-2	TGTGCCAGCAGCCCAGGTCAGGCCGTTCAAGGCTACACCTTC	CASSPGQAVQGYTF
TRBV2	TRBD2	NA	TRBJ2-4	TGTGCCAGCAGGACGATGACTAGCGGGGGGCCGGGAGAGGTTAGGATTCAGTACTTC	CASRTMTSGGPGEVRIQYF
TRBV7-2	TRBD1	NA	TRBJ1-5	TGTGCCAGCAGCCCGACAGGGGGAAGCAATCAGCCCCAGCATTTT	CASSPTGGSNQPQHF